A selection of T cell receptor beta chains follows, all from one sample in a study of beta chain features in type 1 diabetes. The table came from immunoSEQ multiplex PCR; TCRdb's copy has only in-frame clones and leaves some out. This table holds hundreds of thousands of clones, roughly 16% found once. The sequencing input was naive CD4+ T cells from blood. The receptor set was obtained from a man aged 18 to 29 in good health. Both conserved end residues are part of each CDR3. The order of the fields is CDR3 protein, J gene, clone size, V gene. Rows give clone size only sometimes, using once, few, many, or a class for an expanded clone.

CASSPTGRDNQPQHF	TRBJ1-5	-	TRBV5-1
CASRVPGQGIQETQYF	TRBJ2-5	few	TRBV11-2
CASSILATGLSSYEQYF	TRBJ2-7	few	TRBV19
CASSEQGDYNSPLHF	TRBJ1-6	-	TRBV2
CASSSPSTDTQYF	TRBJ2-3	-	TRBV5-1
CASSQEASGGSADTQYF	TRBJ2-3	-	TRBV4-2
CASSLDRGLASYEQYF	TRBJ2-7	-	TRBV5-6
CASSLSGTDTQYF	TRBJ2-3	few	TRBV11-1
CASSQEGGPRNYGYTF	TRBJ1-2	-	TRBV4-3
CASSFSGTRPRGDTEAFF	TRBJ1-1	-	TRBV27
CASSQEGTGGSGANVLTF	TRBJ2-6	-	TRBV4-2
CASSQDRIFYNEQFF	TRBJ2-1	-	TRBV4-3